The present entry profiles one T cell receptor beta chain with its context. The clone's antigen remains unknown. Within one base of it there is no much larger clone, and no base qualities were kept. This sample stems from a study of T cell responses to AZD1222 COVID-19 vaccine (dated by TCRdb to about 2021). A note on the overall study: Because spike-specific TCR depth and breadth did not differ between the two schedules, AZD1222 recipients who got a second dose at roughly 4 weeks were pooled with those who got a second dose at roughly 12 weeks. TCR sequencing covered 230 to 250 trial participants: nearly 210 given two doses of AZD1222 and 26 given two doses of MenACWY control vaccine. Trial participants were enrolled by age into subgroups of 18-55, 56-69 and 70-plus years, and around 150, 29 and 61 TCR-sequenced participants, respectively, were included in these subgroups. Study-level results and caveats: Vaccine-associated CD4 TCRs spanned the whole spike protein, with dominant responses in regions 160-218 and 743-854. No day 14 peak-response samples were available, so repertoires were characterized only after the peak T cell response. Conclusions about previously exposed vaccinees are limited, since just a handful of AZD1222 recipients were seropositive for SARS-CoV-2 at baseline. Participants were mostly white British and included more females than males, and it was suggested by the authors that clonal diversity may have been underestimated. Reportedly, close to half of the unique spike-specific TCRs recognized epitopes lying outside the regions that are mutated in the B.1.351 and B.1.1.7 variants. Spike-specific TCR breadth and depth rose significantly after two AZD1222 doses compared with day 0 and with MenACWY recipients. The 56-69-year group was small, and its depth increase did not reach significance, likely because of low power.

Reading the label with the study, this specimen's time point is: baseline before first vaccination. Vaccinee samples were obtained from the UK trials COV001 and COV002, which included a single-blind randomized controlled phase 2/3 trial of AZD1222 (ChAdOx1 nCoV-19) in healthy adults. For TCRbeta chain sequencing, PBMC samples were collected from trial participants at day 0 and at day 28 after the second dose. CDR1 and CDR2 (LGHDT, YNNKEL) derive from the germline V gene (reference sequence). From the cysteine through the phenylalanine, the CDR3 covers 16 amino acids. Here the CDR3 DNA is all that survives: 48 bases in frame from base 1. V sheds 4 bases and J sheds 0 bases, leaving 13 bases between their ends. The CDR3 regions of human TCRbeta chains were analyzed by immunosequencing. The paper's processing steps were these. TCRs in the repertoires were compared against a reference library of SARS-CoV-2-specific TCRs that had been generated with the MIRA antigen-specificity platform. Breadth was defined as the fraction of unique TCRs that were SARS-CoV-2-associated, and depth was defined as the fraction of total T cells that were SARS-CoV-2-associated. Each spike-specific TCR was assigned to its reactive spike region and to a CD4 or CD8 class using the MIRA data. Log10-transformed breadth and depth values were compared by one-way ANOVA with Sidak's multiple comparisons tests. This immuneACCESS table, as held by TCRdb, lists in-frame sequences with V and J called but not all clones. Of the missing ones, under half trace to an unresolved V gene in checked studies; the others have no known cause. The V and J calls and clone size were taken over from that table, and D and trimming were inferred from the DNA. The sample contains some 160,000 clones, roughly 92% of them found a single time. The top ten clonotypes cover 1.6% of the sample.

The source of this sequence is an adult in good health. Sequences were derived from peripheral blood, sampled on day 0 of AZD1222 vaccination. The rearranged segments are TRBV3-1 (or the pseudogene TRBV3-2) and TRBJ1-3, with the D gene call left open. This receptor has the CDR3 CASSLGGRSSGNTIYF. The nucleotide sequence is given as TGTGCCAGCAGCCTGGGCGGCAGGTCCTCTGGAAACACCATATATTTT.